These T cell receptor beta chains were read from a single sample in a study of graft-versus-host responses after intestinal transplantation. No antigens are known for them. Produced via immunoSEQ multiplex PCR; TCRdb's table is partial and in-frame only. This table has approximately 94,000 clones, roughly 87% appearing once. Sequenced material: unstimulated CD4+ T cells sorted from spleen or lymph node cells, taken before transplant. These receptors all stem from a human donor who was the organ donor for an intestinal transplant. Each CDR3 is given with its conserved first and last residue. A D gene is named only where the DNA matches it firmly. Where a row states a size, it is once, few, many or the class of an expanded clone; other rows omit it.

D	V	J	size	CDR3	DNA
TRBD2	TRBV29-1	TRBJ2-5	.	CSVRTSGETQYF	TGCAGCGTCAGGACTAGCGGGGAGACCCAGTACTTC
.	TRBV20-1	TRBJ2-3	.	CSAALRGTQYF	TGCAGTGCTGCCTTGAGGGGCACGCAGTATTTT
.	TRBV11-2	TRBJ2-5	.	CASSLRGRWYF	TGTGCCAGCAGCTTGAGGGGACGTTGGTACTTC
TRBD2	TRBV7-3	TRBJ2-2	.	CASQASGATGELFF	TGTGCCAGCCAAGCTAGCGGGGCCACCGGGGAGCTGTTTTTT
.	TRBV19	TRBJ1-5	.	CASSIGRGSIRHSNQPQHF	TGTGCCAGTAGTATAGGGCGTGGATCCATAAGGCATAGCAATCAGCCCCAGCATTTT
.	TRBV21-1	TRBJ1-3	.	CASSKGGSGNTIYF	TGTGCCAGCAGCAAAGGGGGCTCTGGAAACACCATATATTTT
.	TRBV7-2	TRBJ1-2	.	CASSLDRYGYTF	TGTGCCAGCAGCTTAGATCGGTATGGCTACACCTTC
.	TRBV30	TRBJ1-2	.	CAWKGGPGGYTF	TGTGCCTGGAAGGGGGGACCCGGCGGCTACACCTTC
.	TRBV30	TRBJ1-2	once	CAWSVRQGSGYTF	TGTGCCTGGAGTGTACGGCAGGGGAGTGGCTACACCTTC
TRBD1	TRBV30	TRBJ1-1	.	CASPGQKPTEAFF	TGTGCCTCTCCGGGACAGAAACCCACTGAAGCTTTCTTT
.	TRBV4-1	TRBJ1-1	.	CASSQDRGVGDTEAFF	TGCGCCAGCAGCCAAGATCGCGGGGTGGGTGACACTGAAGCTTTCTTT
.	TRBV5-6	TRBJ2-2	.	CASSFLQGGTGELFF	TGTGCCAGCAGCTTCTTACAAGGGGGCACCGGGGAGCTGTTTTTT
TRBD1	TRBV2	TRBJ2-6	.	CASSQGAGSGANVLTF	TGTGCCAGCAGTCAGGGGGCCGGCTCTGGGGCCAACGTCCTGACTTTC
.	TRBV30	TRBJ1-1	.	CAGIPSWGGLNTEAFF	TGTGCCGGAATACCGTCATGGGGGGGCTTGAACACTGAAGCTTTCTTT
TRBD1	TRBV30	TRBJ1-5	.	CAWSNRGPTGQPQHF	TGTGCCTGGTCGAACAGGGGCCCGACGGGGCAGCCCCAGCATTTT
.	TRBV2	TRBJ1-3	.	CASSPPLVSGNTIYF	TGTGCCAGCAGTCCCCCCTTGGTATCTGGAAACACCATATATTTT